The 8 T cell receptor beta chains below all came from one sample that was sequenced in a study of metastatic and nonmetastatic thyroid tumors. All patients were untreated before thyroid surgery. Through MiXCR, TCRdb re-clonotyped the PCR reads. The repertoire holds fewer than 40,000 clones, with approximately 29% as singletons. The specimen was blood. These receptors were obtained from a female donor with papillary thyroid cancer or a benign thyroid nodule (not recorded which). Some clones in this sample may be carry-over from other donors' samples.

This clone occurred a few times. V is TRBV20-1 and J is TRBJ1-6; no reliable D call. The CDR3 has 13 residues. Germline V gene sequence: CDR1 DFQATT, CDR2 SNEGSKA (reference sequence). The V end was cut by 3 bases, the J end by 5 bases, with 8 bases between. CDR3: CSARERNNSPLHF. In nucleotides, the CDR3 is TGCAGTGCTAGGGAAAGGAATAATTCACCCCTCCACTTT.

Only a few counts were recorded for this clone. The rearrangement uses TRBV30 and TRBJ2-2, with 7 positions matching TRBD2. CDR1 GTSNPN and CDR2 SVGIG come from the germline V gene (reference sequence). The CDR3 has 16 residues. J gave up 6 bases and V 0 bases, and 10 bases lay outside the gene matches. CDR3 region: CAWSVRGENQAGELFF. The CDR3 DNA reads TGTGCCTGGAGTGTACGGGGGGAGAACCAGGCCGGGGAGCTGTTTTTT.

This clone was seen at least ten times. The chain recombines TRBV3-1 with TRBJ2-1; a weak D match, TRBD1 (5 bases). CDR1 is LGHDT, CDR2 YNNKEL, per germline (reference sequence). This CDR3 is 13 amino acids long. The V end was cut by 0 bases, the J end by 7 bases, with 7 bases between. CDR3 in amino acids: CASSQDSGNEQFF. The CDR3 DNA is TGTGCCAGCAGCCAAGATTCAGGGAATGAGCAGTTCTTC.

The CDR3 DNA sequence: TGTGCCAGCAGCTTAGAGGTCGATGAGCAGTTCTTC. It is translated as CASSLEVDEQFF. The gene calls are TRBV11-3 and TRBJ2-1; D is unresolved. The V gene's germline CDR1 is SGHNT and CDR2 YENEEA. Trimming cost V 0 bases and J 8 bases, with 5 bases left between them. The CDR3 covers 12 residues.

The sample holds many counts of this clone. The chain uses TRBV3-1 and TRBJ2-2; 7 nucleotides match TRBD2. The length of the CDR3 is 14 residues. In germline, CDR1 is LGHDT, CDR2 YNNKEL (reference sequence). The junction had 10 bases not matched to a gene; V was cut back by 8 bases and J by 7 bases. The CDR3 DNA reads TGTGCCAGCTCTAATGGGCGGGAGATCGGGGAGCTGTTTTTT. It encodes CASSNGREIGELFF. Looking up the rest from reference TRBV3-1 and TRBJ2-2 gives the full variable domain: DTAVSQTPKYLVTQMGNDKSIKCEQNLGHDTMYWYKQDSKKFLKIMFSYNNKELIINETVPNRFSPKSPDKAHLNLHINSLELGDSAVYFCASSNGREIGELFFGEGSRLTVL.

The J gene is TRBJ2-7, the V gene TRBV28; D is uncertain. CDR1 and CDR2 (germline): MDHEN, SYDVKM. The germline V and J ends were trimmed by 7 bases and 3 bases, with 22 bases remaining between them. This CDR3 comprises 16 residues. The CDR3 DNA reads as TGTGCCAGCACCCCCTGGGGTAGCACAAACCTCTACGAGCAGTACTTC. Amino acids: CASTPWGSTNLYEQYF.

This clone appeared many times. The V gene is TRBV20-1, the J gene TRBJ1-4; 8 bases agree with TRBD1. Losses at the gene ends were 0 bases for V and 4 bases for J; bases not matched to a gene: 7. The CDR3 has 16 residues. CDR1 and CDR2 (germline): DFQATT, SNEGSKA (reference sequence). CDR3 in DNA: TGCAGTGCTAGAGATGGGACAGGAGATAATAATGAAAAACTGTTTTTT. This gives the protein CSARDGTGDNNEKLFF.

The chain joins TRBV12-3 or TRBV12-4 to TRBJ2-7; 8 bases fit TRBD2. This CDR3 has 14 amino acids. V shed 5 bases, J shed 7 bases, and the junction held 10 bases outside the gene matches. The CDR3, as DNA: TGTGCCAGCAGTCCCGGGTTAGCGGGGTGGGAGCAGTACTTC. Translation gives CASSPGLAGWEQYF.